This T cell receptor (beta chain) was observed in a study of blood T cells in healthy people across ages. Whole-study findings and limits: A greater number of naive CD4+ cells and higher diversity distinguished long-lived donors from aged donors. TCR beta diversity, measured per million T cells, fell in a roughly linear way with age.

Next came a second PCR, run for about 6 to 12 cycles, which used a sample-barcoded 5' primer along with a J-beta primer mix. Tagging of each cDNA molecule was performed by a template-switch adaptor with 12 random nucleotides. TCRdb called the 5' RACE reads again in MiXCR, with one record for every CDR3 protein. The data contain around 1,700,000 distinct CDR3 sequences, over 25% of them singletons. Comments on this clonotype: Its antigen is as yet unknown.

Source material: blood. The sequence was obtained from a woman aged 25 to 39 in good health.

The CDR3 loop is CASTLQQRGFNEQFF. CDR3 coding DNA: TGTGCCAGCACCCTGCAACAGCGGGGGTTCAATGAGCAGTTCTTC. The chain recombines TRBV28 with TRBJ2-1, with 8 bases identical to TRBD2. This CDR3 contains 15 residues. The J segment lost 6 bases and the V segment lost 7 bases, leaving 11 bases of the junction unmatched. Germline assignment: CDR1 MDHEN and CDR2 SYDVKM.